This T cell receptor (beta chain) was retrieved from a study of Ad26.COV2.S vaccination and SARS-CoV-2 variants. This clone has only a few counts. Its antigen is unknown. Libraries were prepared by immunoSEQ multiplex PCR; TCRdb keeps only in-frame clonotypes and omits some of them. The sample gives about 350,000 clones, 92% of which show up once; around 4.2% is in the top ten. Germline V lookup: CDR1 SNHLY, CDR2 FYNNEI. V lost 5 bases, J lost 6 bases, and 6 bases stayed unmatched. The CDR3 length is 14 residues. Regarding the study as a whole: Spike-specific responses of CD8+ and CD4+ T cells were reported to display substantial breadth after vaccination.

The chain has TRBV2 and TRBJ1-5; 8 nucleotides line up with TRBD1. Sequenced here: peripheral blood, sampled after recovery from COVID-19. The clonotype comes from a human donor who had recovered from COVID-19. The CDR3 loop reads CASSFTGGSQPQHF. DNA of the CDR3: TGTGCCAGCAGTTTCACAGGGGGTAGTCAGCCCCAGCATTTT.